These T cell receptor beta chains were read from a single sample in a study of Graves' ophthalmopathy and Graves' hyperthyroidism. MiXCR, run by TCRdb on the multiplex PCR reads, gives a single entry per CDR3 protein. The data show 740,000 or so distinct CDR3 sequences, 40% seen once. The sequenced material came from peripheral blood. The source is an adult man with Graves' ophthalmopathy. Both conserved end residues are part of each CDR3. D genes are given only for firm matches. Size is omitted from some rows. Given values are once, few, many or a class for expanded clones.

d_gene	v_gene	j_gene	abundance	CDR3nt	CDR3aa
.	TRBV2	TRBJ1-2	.	TGTGCCAGCAGTGATCGGACAGCGTATGGCTACACCTTC	CASSDRTAYGYTF
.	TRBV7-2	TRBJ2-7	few	TGTGCCAGCAGCTTAGATATGTTTGGGTGGAAGGAGTACTTC	CASSLDMFGWKEYF
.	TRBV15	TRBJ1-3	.	TGTGCCACCAGCGTAGGCGGGGGGAACACCATATATTTT	CATSVGGGNTIYF
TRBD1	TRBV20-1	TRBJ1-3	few	TGCAGTGCTAGAGACGGGACAGGGGACGGAAACACCATATATTTT	CSARDGTGDGNTIYF
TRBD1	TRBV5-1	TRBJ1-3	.	TGCGCCAGCAGCCCTTTGGACAGGAAGAATGCTGGAAACACCATATATTTT	CASSPLDRKNAGNTIYF
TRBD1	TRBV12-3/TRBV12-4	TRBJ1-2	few	TGTGCCAGCAGTTTAGACGGGACAGGGTTACTTGGCTACACCTTC	CASSLDGTGLLGYTF
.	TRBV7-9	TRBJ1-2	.	TGTGCCAGCAGCTTAGGAGTAGGCGGGAGCTACACCTTC	CASSLGVGGSYTF
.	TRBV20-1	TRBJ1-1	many	TGCAGTGCTAGATTACCAGAGGACACTGAAGCTTTCTTT	CSARLPEDTEAFF
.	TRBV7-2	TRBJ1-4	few	TGTGCCAGCAGCTTGAGGGGGGGGAACAGTTATAATGAAAAACTGTTTTTT	CASSLRGGNSYNEKLFF
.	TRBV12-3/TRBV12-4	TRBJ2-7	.	TGTGCCAGCAGCCAAGTAAAGGGCGAGCAGTACTTC	CASSQVKGEQYF
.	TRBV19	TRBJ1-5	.	TGTGCCAGTAGTATAGCTCGGGTTAGCAATCAGCCCCAGCATTTT	CASSIARVSNQPQHF
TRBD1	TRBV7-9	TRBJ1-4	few	TGTGCCAGCAGCTTAACCCGACAGGGGGTAGGAGAAAAACTGTTTTTT	CASSLTRQGVGEKLFF
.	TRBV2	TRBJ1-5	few	TGTGCCAGCAGCCGACGACAGGCAAGCAATCAGCCCCAGCATTTT	CASSRRQASNQPQHF
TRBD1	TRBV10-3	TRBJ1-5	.	TGTGCCATCAGCTGGGACAGGGATCAGCCCCAGCATTTT	CAISWDRDQPQHF
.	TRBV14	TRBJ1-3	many	TGTGCCAGCAGCCAAGCTCGGCACACCATATATTTT	CASSQARHTIYF
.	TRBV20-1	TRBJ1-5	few	TGCAGTGCCTCTCGACAAGGCATGAGCAATCAGCCCCAGCATTTT	CSASRQGMSNQPQHF
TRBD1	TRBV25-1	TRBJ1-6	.	TGTGCCAGCAGTTTACCGTGGGGACAGGGTGGGTCACCCCTCCACTTT	CASSLPWGQGGSPLHF
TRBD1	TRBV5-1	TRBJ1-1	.	TGCGCCAGCAGCCAAGGGGGCTTCGGGGAAGCTTTCTTT	CASSQGGFGEAFF
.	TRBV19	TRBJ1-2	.	TGTGCCACCCTCCCGGACAATGCTAACTATGGCTACACCTTC	CATLPDNANYGYTF
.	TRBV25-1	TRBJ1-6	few	TGTGCCAGCAGTCCCATAGACAGGTCATATTCACCCCTCCACTTT	CASSPIDRSYSPLHF
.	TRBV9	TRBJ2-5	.	TGTGCCAGCCCCCTTTGTCTCCAAGAGACCCAGTACTTC	CASPLCLQETQYF
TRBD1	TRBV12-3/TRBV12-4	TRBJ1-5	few	TGTGCCAGCAGTTCAGGGGGCGGATCATTGGGATTCAATCAGCCCCAGCATTTT	CASSSGGGSLGFNQPQHF
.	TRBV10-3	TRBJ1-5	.	TGTGCCACCAGTGACCCAGGGGAGGGGGGTCAGCCCCAGCATTTT	CATSDPGEGGQPQHF
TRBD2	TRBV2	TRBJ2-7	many	TGTGCCAGCAGTCAGACTAGCGGCGGGACCTACGAGCAGTACTTC	CASSQTSGGTYEQYF
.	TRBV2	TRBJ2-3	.	TGTGCCAGCAAGGCCCGTCCAGATACGCAGTATTTT	CASKARPDTQYF
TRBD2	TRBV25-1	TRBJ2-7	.	TGTGCCAGCAGTTTACTCTGGGGGACTAGCTTTCCCTACGAGCAGTACTTC	CASSLLWGTSFPYEQYF
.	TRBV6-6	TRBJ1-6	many	TGTGCCAGCAGTTACGTCAGGGATGATTCACCCCTCCACTTT	CASSYVRDDSPLHF
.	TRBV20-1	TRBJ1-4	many	TGCAGTGCTAGTGGGAATAATGAAAAACTGTTTTTT	CSASGNNEKLFF
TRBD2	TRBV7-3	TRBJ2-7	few	TGTGCCAGCAGCCAAGATGGAGCGGGAGCATTCGAGCAGTACTTC	CASSQDGAGAFEQYF
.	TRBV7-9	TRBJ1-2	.	TGTGCCAGCAGCTTAATGGGGCCGGGCTATGGCTACACCTTC	CASSLMGPGYGYTF
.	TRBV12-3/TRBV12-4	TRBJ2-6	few	TGTGCCAGCAGTTCCACAGGAGCCGCTGGGGCCAACGTCCTGACTTTC	CASSSTGAAGANVLTF
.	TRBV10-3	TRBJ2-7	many	TGTGCCATCAGTGAGATGGCGTCAGCCGAGCAGTACTTC	CAISEMASAEQYF
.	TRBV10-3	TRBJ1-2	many	TGTGCCAGCAGTTACTCTCCCATTCGCGGCTACACCTTC	CASSYSPIRGYTF
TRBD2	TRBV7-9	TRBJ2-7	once	TGTGCCAGCAGCTTAATGGGGGGGAGCCACGAGCAGTACTTC	CASSLMGGSHEQYF